Given below is one T cell receptor beta chain in context. Its antigen is not known. This sample is part of a study of vaccination effects on CD4 cells after COVID-19. CDR1 is MNHEY, CDR2 SVGEGT, per germline. V was cut by 2 bases and J by 4 bases, with 11 bases left in between. The CDR3 is made up of 15 amino acids. The protocol was immunoSEQ multiplex PCR, while the TCRdb copy is restricted to in-frame clones and leaves out a portion. Counted here are about 24,000 clones, 70% to 80% occurring once; the ten biggest clones make up 15% to 20%. Prior to sequencing, the ViraFEST assay stimulated PBMC with viral peptide pools, which expanded the antigen-specific CD4+ T cells. When around 10 days of culture had elapsed, CD4+ T cells were isolated. This person caught SARS-CoV-2 sometime from March to December 2020, and PCR testing confirmed the infection.

Here the sequenced sample was CD4+ T cells from PBMCs cultured with SARS-CoV-2 spike peptides, taken before COVID-19 vaccination. This chain connects TRBV6-2 or TRBV6-3 to TRBJ2-2; D may be TRBD1 (5 bases). The source is a human donor who had a prior SARS-CoV-2 infection. CDR3 protein: CASSYGQGSTGELFF. CDR3 in DNA: TGTGCCAGCAGTTACGGGCAGGGTAGCACCGGGGAGCTGTTTTTT.